This TCR beta chain was profiled in a study of T cells in Graves' hyperthyroidism and ophthalmopathy (dated by TCRdb to between 2018 and 2021). A note on the overall study: Peripheral blood samples were taken at the time of initial diagnosis, prior to any treatment. According to the paper, TCR Vbeta CDR3 sequencing was carried out on over 130 peripheral blood samples, which came from under 50 ophthalmopathy, roughly 75 hyperthyroidism and roughly 17 progressor patients. TCR V-J signatures able to tell the groups apart were searched for in a discovery cohort of about a hundred patients, of whom roughly 42 had Graves' ophthalmopathy and about 55 had stable Graves' hyperthyroidism. Whether ophthalmopathy could be predicted prospectively was tested in an independent validation cohort made up of roughly 19 hyperthyroidism patients plus 17 patients who later progressed to ophthalmopathy. The study also compared thyroid tissue and blood T-cell repertoires from a handful of Graves' hyperthyroidism patients. The 100 discovery patients were divided at random into training and test sets in a 7:3 ratio. Following sampling, methimazole starting at 30 mg daily was given to hyperthyroidism patients, and high-dose intravenous methylprednisolone was given to ophthalmopathy patients. Study-wide findings and limitations: In validation, the model predicted progression to ophthalmopathy a median of around 6.5 months before onset, with roughly 71% sensitivity and about 72% specificity. Most expanded thyroid clonotypes (frequency above 0.001) were also detected in blood, a finding suggesting that blood repertoires may reflect thyroid immune responses. A model built on a 13 V-J signature distinguished ophthalmopathy from stable hyperthyroidism, reaching 85% to 90% sensitivity and around 81% specificity in cross-validation and 80%/75% in testing. No statistical method was used to fix the sample size in advance, and group allocation was not hidden from the investigators.

CDR3 length: 12 amino acids, cysteine to phenylalanine. The CDR3 DNA has 36 bases and is translated from base 1. Looking up the germline V gene yields CDR1 SGHTA and CDR2 FQGTGA. Trimming takes 5 bases from V and 3 bases from J, and the germline ends sit 4 bases apart. This clonotype was seen ten or more times. It lacks a known antigen. No base-level quality is on record; no much larger clone is a single base apart. The TCR beta CDR3 regions were amplified from the RNA transcripts. The first round of RT-PCR for the TCR CDR3 was performed with the HTBI primer set and the Qiagen OneStep RT-PCR kit. A second multiplex PCR round built the libraries, followed by size selection and purification. Sequencing of the libraries was done on an Illumina HiSeq2000 using paired-end 100 bp reads. Turning to the authors' computational methods: SOAPnuke was used to process the raw data, with reads discarded if the reads contained adapters or uncalled bases, had a mean Phred below 15, or lacked an exact constant-primer or identifier match. COPE v1.2.5 was used to merge the high-quality paired reads, and each unique nucleotide sequence was defined as a clonotype. MiTCR v1.1 was used to align clonotypes to the IMGT TRBV, TRBD and TRBJ reference segments. Analysis was restricted to V-J combinations with a frequency above 0.0001, which covered about 99% of repertoires. A TCS score was defined as the ratio of F50 (clonal expansion) to E x V (chaos), with BLOSUM62-based TCRdist applied between CDR3 peptides within each V-J. Welch's t-statistics and random forest reduced around 510 V-J features to 13, which were used in a naive Bayes classifier (R e1071). TCRdb trimmed the raw reads at Q25, called clones with MiXCR and kept productive beta chains. All rows with the same CDR3 protein become a single entry with the most common DNA and genes. The authors' filters were not applied to this entry. The sample has 500,000 to 800,000 distinct CDR3 sequences on record, roughly 15% of them singletons. The ten largest account for under 15% of the sample.

In the ophthalmopathy patients, disease was moderately to severely active, with a Clinical Activity Score of 3 or more, a NOSPECS grade of 4 or more, and a duration of less than 3 months. Patients with uncontrolled infections, other autoimmune diseases, pregnancy or lactation were excluded. Clinical symptoms, serum thyroxine and TRAb, thyroid ultrasound, and orbital computed tomography formed the basis for the diagnoses. Ficoll-Paque density gradient centrifugation was used to isolate PBMCs from 8.5 to 10 ml of fresh peripheral blood. Total RNA was extracted with Trizol reagent, and quality was checked on an Agilent 2100 Bioanalyzer.

The material sequenced was blood. This TCR derives from a woman aged 50 to 60 with Graves' ophthalmopathy. Recombination linked TRBV7-3 to TRBJ2-2; the D gene identity is not certain. The DNA sequence follows: TGTGCCAGCAGCCCCTACACCGGGGAGCTGTTTTTT. The encoded protein is CASSPYTGELFF.